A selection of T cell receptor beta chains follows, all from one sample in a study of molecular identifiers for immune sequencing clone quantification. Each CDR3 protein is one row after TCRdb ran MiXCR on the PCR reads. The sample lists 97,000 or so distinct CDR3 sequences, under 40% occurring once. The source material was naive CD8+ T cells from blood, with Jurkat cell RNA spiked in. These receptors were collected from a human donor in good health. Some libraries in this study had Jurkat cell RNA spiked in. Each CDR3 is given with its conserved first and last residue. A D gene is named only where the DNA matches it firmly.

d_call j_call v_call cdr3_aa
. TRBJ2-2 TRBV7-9 CASSLDPVGPGELFF
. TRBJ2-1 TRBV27 CASSLSNNKYEQFF
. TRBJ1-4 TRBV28 CASSWDHLGGEKLFF
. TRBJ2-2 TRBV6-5 CASMWGASTGELFF
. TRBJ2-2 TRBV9 CATKDSSGGELFF
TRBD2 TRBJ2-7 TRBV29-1 CSVWGSSGPSYEQYF
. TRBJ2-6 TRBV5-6 CARSLGLGANVLTF
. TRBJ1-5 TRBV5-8 CASSSFGGYQPQHF
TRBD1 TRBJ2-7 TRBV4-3 CASSSDRGFFYEQYF
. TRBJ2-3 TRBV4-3 CASSPKGPRTDTQYF
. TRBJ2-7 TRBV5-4 CASSFSPLSYEQYF
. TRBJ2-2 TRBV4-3 CASSQAGELFF
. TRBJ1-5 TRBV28 CASSLPEGDLVLNQPQHF
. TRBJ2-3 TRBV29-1 CSVEEWSGTDTQYF
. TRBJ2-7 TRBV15 CATSRSATHWGDEQYF
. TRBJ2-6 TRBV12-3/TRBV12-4 CASSFVSGANVLTF
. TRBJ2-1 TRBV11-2 CASSLAGLPRRQFF
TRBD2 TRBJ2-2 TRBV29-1 CSVSPGPGLAGEKHTGELVF
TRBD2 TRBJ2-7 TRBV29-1 CSALGGGPYEQYF
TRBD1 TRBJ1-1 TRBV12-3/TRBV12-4 CASSIDRVLAFF
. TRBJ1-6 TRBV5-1 CASAPVSDWDSPLHF
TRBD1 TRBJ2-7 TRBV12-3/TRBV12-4 CASSFGQWQGVTEQYF
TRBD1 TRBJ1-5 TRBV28 CASSYRGFQPQHF
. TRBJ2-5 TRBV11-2 CASSSLSGREETQYF
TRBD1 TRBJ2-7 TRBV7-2 CASSLGGGQPARYEQYF
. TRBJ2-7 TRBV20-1 CSDPEGDLGFYEQYF
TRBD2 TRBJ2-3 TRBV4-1 CASSQEALAGATDTQYF
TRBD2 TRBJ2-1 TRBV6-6 CASSVGGYNEQFF
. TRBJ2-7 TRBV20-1 CSASSRDSSSYEQYF
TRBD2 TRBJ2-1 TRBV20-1 CSARGTSGPSYNEQFF
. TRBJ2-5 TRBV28 CASSLGIMETQYF
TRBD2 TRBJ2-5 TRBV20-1 CSARDRGASGLFQETQYF
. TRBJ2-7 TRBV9 CASSVVGSSYEQYF
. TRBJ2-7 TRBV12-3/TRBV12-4 CASSSLWGARGDEQYF
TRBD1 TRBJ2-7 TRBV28 CASSFSPLWGQGAPEQYF
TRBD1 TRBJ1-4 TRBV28 CASRVTGVEEKLFF
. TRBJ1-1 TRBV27 CASRKPGFEAFF
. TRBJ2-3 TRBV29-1 CSVPGRWSTDTQYF
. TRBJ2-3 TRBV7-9 CASSLVVGTTDTQYF
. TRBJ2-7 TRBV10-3 CAISESDYEQYF
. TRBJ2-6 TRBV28 CPSSLRRLPGANDLTF
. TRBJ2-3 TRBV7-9 CASSLGLATSTDTQYF
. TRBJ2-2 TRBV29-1 CSVDLENTGELFF
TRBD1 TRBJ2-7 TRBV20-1 CSARGITGEYYEQYF
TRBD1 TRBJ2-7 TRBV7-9 CASSPPGGGYEQYF
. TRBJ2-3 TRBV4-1 CASSRGPGSDTQYF
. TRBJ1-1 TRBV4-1 CASSQVIGSEAFF
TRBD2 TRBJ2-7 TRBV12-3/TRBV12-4 CASSFGGWDSGNEQYF
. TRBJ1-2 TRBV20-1 CSARDRTNYGYTF
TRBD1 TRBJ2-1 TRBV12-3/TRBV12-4 CASSPRQGPSRSEQFF
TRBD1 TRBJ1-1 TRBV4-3 CASSQGTGEAFF
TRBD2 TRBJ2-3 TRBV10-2 CASRAGLAGEPSTDTQYF